The 17 T cell receptor beta chains reported below all come from one sample, sequenced in a study of blood T cell repertoires in COVID-19. Sequenced by immunoSEQ multiplex PCR; TCRdb stores in-frame clones only, minus some. The data hold 150,000 or so clones, with around 84% observed a single time. The sequenced sample was peripheral blood. The receptors originated from a man aged 50 or older with active or convalescent COVID-19.

This clone was counted a single time. Here the CDR3 reads CASSPGRVYYGYTF. CDR3 nucleotides: TGTGCCAGCAGCCCGGGCAGGGTATATTATGGCTACACCTTC. The chain uses TRBV7-9 and TRBJ1-2, with a possible D match to TRBD1 (5 bases). Germline V gene sequence: CDR1 SEHNR, CDR2 FQNEAQ (reference sequence). Trimming took 5 bases from V and 5 from J, leaving 15 bases between them. The CDR3 contains 14 residues.

This clone was picked up a small number of times. This sequence joins TRBV19 and TRBJ1-6, with 9 bases aligning to TRBD1. Germline V gives CDR1 LNHDA, CDR2 SQIVND (reference sequence). The V segment lost 6 bases and the J segment 10 bases; nucleotides outside the gene matches: 19. This CDR3 has 18 residues. CDR3 in DNA: TGTGCCAGTAGAGGGTTTGGGGGGACAGGGATGGAACGATCACCCCTCCACTTT. Translation: CASRGFGGTGMERSPLHF.

CDR3 DNA sequence: TGTGCCAGCAGCCCGGTGTCCCGGGAGACCCAGTACTTC. Translation gives CASSPVSRETQYF. J is TRBJ2-5 and V is TRBV12-3 or TRBV12-4; no firm D call. V was cut by 6 bases and J by 5 bases, with 13 bases left in between. CDR3 size: 13 residues.

The chain uses TRBV5-6 and TRBJ2-3, with 12 bases identical to TRBD2. The germline CDR1 and CDR2 sequences are SGHDT and YYEEEE. The CDR3 has 17 residues. The ends lost 4 bases at V and 2 bases at J; junction bases unmatched: 8. In nucleotides, the CDR3 is TGTGCCAGCAGCCGGAGACTAGCGGGGGCCCACACAGATACGCAGTATTTT. It is translated as CASSRRLAGAHTDTQYF.

The genes are TRBV6-5 and TRBJ2-3; 9 bases match TRBD2. This CDR3 region has 16 residues. The V segment lost 1 base and the J segment 1 base; nucleotides outside the gene matches: 3. Per the germline V gene, CDR1 is MNHEY and CDR2 is SVGAGI. CDR3 coding DNA: TGTGCCAGCAGTTACTTGCCTAGCGGGGGCACAGATACGCAGTATTTT. Translated, it gives CASSYLPSGGTDTQYF.

The chain links TRBV25-1 to TRBJ2-7; D perhaps matches TRBD1 (5 bases). Germline CDR1 MGHDK, CDR2 SYGVNS. V was shortened by 0 bases and J by 7 bases, with 13 bases between the two germline ends. The CDR3 totals 14 residues. The DNA of the CDR3 is TGTGCCAGCAGTGAATACAGGGCCACGGAGGAGCAGTACTTC. Protein sequence: CASSEYRATEEQYF.

The J gene is TRBJ2-7, the V gene TRBV27, with a tentative D call TRBD2 (6 bases). V was pared by 0 bases and J by 9 bases, with 12 bases between. Germline V gene lookup returns CDR1 MNHEY and CDR2 SMNVEV (reference sequence). This CDR3 contains 13 residues. The CDR3 region is CASSLSMSGAQYF. The DNA for the CDR3 is TGTGCCAGCAGTTTATCGATGTCGGGAGCGCAGTACTTC.

The chain carries TRBV4-3 and TRBJ1-4; D not certain. The CDR3 is 12 residues long. V gave up 1 base and J gave up 13 bases, with 10 bases separating them. Germline loops: CDR1 LGHNA, CDR2 YSLEER. CDR3 in amino acids: CASSQGVGRLFF. CDR3 DNA: TGCGCCAGCAGCCAAGGGGTAGGGAGACTGTTTTTT.

V is TRBV2 and J is TRBJ1-1, with D possibly being TRBD1 (5 bases). Germline assignment: CDR1 SNHLY and CDR2 FYNNEI. Trimming took 7 bases from V and 3 from J, leaving 15 bases between them. The CDR3 is made up of 14 amino acids. CDR3 sequence: CASKAQGYDTEAFF. In DNA, the CDR3 is TGTGCCAGCAAGGCCCAGGGTTATGACACTGAAGCTTTCTTT.

The chain combines TRBV19 with TRBJ2-2, with D uncertain. The V and J ends lost 3 bases and 3 bases respectively, with 8 bases between them. The germline gives CDR1 LNHDA, CDR2 SQIVND (reference sequence). The CDR3 length is 14 residues. The CDR3: CASSMSPYTGELFF. DNA for the CDR3: TGTGCCAGTAGTATGTCCCCCTACACCGGGGAGCTGTTTTTT.

The chain employs TRBV7-3 and TRBJ2-1; 8 bases match TRBD2. From germline, CDR1 is SGHTA and CDR2 FQGTGA. The CDR3 is 20 residues long. The ends lost 0 bases at V and 0 bases at J; junction bases unmatched: 13. This chain's CDR3 is CASSLTGLEDITHSYNEQFF. The CDR3 DNA follows: TGTGCCAGCAGCTTAACGGGACTAGAGGATATAACCCACTCCTACAATGAGCAGTTCTTC. Variable domain in full (rest from reference TRBV7-3 and TRBJ2-1): GAGVSQTPSNKVTEKGKYVELRCDPISGHTALYWYRQSLGQGPEFLIYFQGTGAADDSGLPNDRFFAVRPEGSVSTLKIQRTERGDSAVYLCASSLTGLEDITHSYNEQFFGPGTRLTVL.

This sequence joins TRBV6-5 and TRBJ2-5; 10 bases are a match to TRBD2. The germline CDR1 and CDR2 sequences are MNHEY and SVGAGI. CDR3 length: 13 amino acids. The V segment lost 8 bases and the J segment 4 bases; nucleotides outside the gene matches: 4. The CDR3 DNA reads as TGTGCCAGCTGGACTAGCGGTAGAGAGACCCAGTACTTC. It encodes CASWTSGRETQYF.

The chain employs TRBV19 and TRBJ1-5, with D possibly being TRBD1 (6 bases). V lost 5 bases to trimming and J lost 6 bases, with 23 bases between them. CDR3 length: 17 amino acids. CDR1 is LNHDA, CDR2 SQIVND, per germline (reference sequence). For the CDR3, the DNA is TGTGCCAGTAGTCCCCGAGGGGGGGACCACGGGAGTCAGCCCCAGCATTTT. Translation gives CASSPRGGDHGSQPQHF.

The V gene is TRBV5-4, the J gene TRBJ1-1, with 7 bases matching TRBD1. This CDR3 contains 15 residues. V shed 4 bases and J 4 bases; nucleotides not matched to a gene: 10. The germline V gene has CDR1 SGHNT and CDR2 YYREEE (reference sequence). The CDR3, as DNA: TGTGCCAGCAGCCCACCGACAGGGAGGACCACTGAAGCTTTCTTT. Residues: CASSPPTGRTTEAFF.

This clone appeared a few times. The rearrangement uses TRBV28 and TRBJ1-2, with TRBD1 as a possible D gene (6 bases). CDR3 size: 17 residues. Germline assignment: CDR1 MDHEN and CDR2 SYDVKM. V lost 4 bases, J lost 4 bases, and 22 bases lay in between. The chain's CDR3 is CASSSPGHGYLGYGYTF. The CDR3 DNA reads as TGTGCCAGCAGTTCACCGGGACACGGATACCTGGGCTATGGCTACACCTTC.

The rearrangement links TRBV5-1 to TRBJ1-4; TRBD1 agrees at 8 bases. The J segment lost 0 bases and the V segment lost 8 bases, leaving 18 bases of the junction unmatched. Germline assignment: CDR1 SGHRS and CDR2 YFSETQ. The CDR3 loop spans 19 amino acids. CDR3: CASSNRDRPLIATNEKLFF. The CDR3 region has the DNA TGCGCCAGTTCTAACCGGGACAGGCCCTTAATTGCAACTAATGAAAAACTGTTTTTT.

This chain connects TRBV5-1 to TRBJ2-5; 7 bases are shared with TRBD2. V gave up 0 bases and J gave up 5 bases; unmatched junction bases: 10. From germline, CDR1 is SGHRS and CDR2 YFSETQ. The CDR3 has 16 amino acids. CDR3 residues: CASSLAVAGVGETQYF. The DNA of the CDR3 is TGCGCCAGCAGCTTGGCAGTGGCGGGAGTCGGGGAGACCCAGTACTTC. The complete variable domain, with remaining parts taken from reference TRBV5-1 and TRBJ2-5, reads KAGVTQTPRYLIKTRGQQVTLSCSPISGHRSVSWYQQTPGQGLQFLFEYFSETQRNKGNFPGRFSGRQFSNSRSEMNVSTLELGDSALYLCASSLAVAGVGETQYFGPGTRLLVL.